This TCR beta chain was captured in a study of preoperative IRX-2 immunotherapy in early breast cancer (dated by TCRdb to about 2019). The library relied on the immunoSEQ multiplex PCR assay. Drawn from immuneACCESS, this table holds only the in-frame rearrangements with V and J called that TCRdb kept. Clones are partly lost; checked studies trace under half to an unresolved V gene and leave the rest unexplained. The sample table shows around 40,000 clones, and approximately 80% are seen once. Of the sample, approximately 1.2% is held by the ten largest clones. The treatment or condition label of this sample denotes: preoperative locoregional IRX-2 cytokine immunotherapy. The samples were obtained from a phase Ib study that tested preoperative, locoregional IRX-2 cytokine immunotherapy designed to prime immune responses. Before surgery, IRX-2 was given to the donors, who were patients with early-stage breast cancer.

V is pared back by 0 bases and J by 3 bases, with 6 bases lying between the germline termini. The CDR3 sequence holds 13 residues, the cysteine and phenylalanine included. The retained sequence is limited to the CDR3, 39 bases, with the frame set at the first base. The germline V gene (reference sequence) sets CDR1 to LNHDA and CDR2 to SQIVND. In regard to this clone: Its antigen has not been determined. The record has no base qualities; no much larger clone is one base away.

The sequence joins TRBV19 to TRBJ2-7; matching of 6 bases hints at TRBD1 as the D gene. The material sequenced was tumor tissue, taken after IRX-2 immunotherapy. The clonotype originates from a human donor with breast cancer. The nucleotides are TGTGCCAGTAGTATAGAAGGGGGCTACGAGCAGTACTTC. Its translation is CASSIEGGYEQYF. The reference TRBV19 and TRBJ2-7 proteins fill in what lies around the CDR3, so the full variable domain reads DGGITQSPKYLFRKEGQNVTLSCEQNLNHDAMYWYRQDPGQGLRLIYYSQIVNDFQKGDIAEGYSVSREKKESFPLTVTSAQKNPTAFYLCASSIEGGYEQYFGPGTRLTVT.